This TCR beta chain stems from a study of CD8+ T cells in alopecia areata listed by TCRdb under 2018. Notes on the research overall: The treated patients, all with moderate-to-severe alopecia areata, were enrolled in an open-label pilot trial of oral tofacitinib given at 5 to 10 mg twice daily. The RNA source kit depended on sample type: the PAXgene miRNA kit for fixed scalp, the miRNeasy kit for PBMCs, and the RNeasy kit for mouse skin. Scalp clonality was compared across normal scalp (n=4), patchy alopecia areata scalp (n=8), and alopecia totalis/universalis scalp (n=8). Tofacitinib-treated patients had biopsies at baseline and at 4 and 24 weeks of treatment, with a later scalp biopsy in several patients. High-throughput TCRbeta sequencing was used to examine T cell clonal expansion in alopecia areata in both the C3H/HeJ mouse model and human patients. immunoSEQ multiplex PCR using 35 Vbeta forward primers and 13 Jbeta reverse primers was used to amplify TCRbeta CDR3 regions. Human TCRbeta sequencing covered scalp tissue and sorted CD4+ and CD8+ peripheral blood T cells from patchy and totalis/universalis alopecia areata patients and healthy controls. Tofacitinib was administered for 6 to 18 months, and 6 months of follow-up off drug were then conducted to assess delayed response and recurrence. Disease severity in treated patients was measured with the SALT score, which quantifies the percentage of affected scalp surface area. The research as a whole found: Scalp TCR repertoire analysis is complicated because resident alphabeta T cells in normal human skin are also sequenced, whereas mouse skin is dominated by gammadelta T cells. Lesional scalp, especially in alopecia totalis/universalis, showed higher clonality and more expanded CD8+ clones than normal scalp, suggesting antigenic drive. Tofacitinib significantly decreased scalp clonality and the number of expanded CD8+ clones among the top 100 scalp clones. Many expanded lesional clones persisted in scalp and blood during tofacitinib treatment, which may partly explain relapse after stopping treatment. TCR sequences shared between patients were less clear than in mice, possibly partly because of HLA diversity in the patient population. Because the treated cohort was small and had only one nonresponder, larger studies are needed to examine links between baseline CD8+ expansion and response.

Trimming removed 1 base from V and 6 bases from J, leaving 9 bases between the germline ends. Taken from cysteine to phenylalanine, the CDR3 has 14 residues. Only the CDR3 region is kept as DNA, spanning 42 bases read in frame from base 1. According to the germline V gene (reference sequence), CDR1 reads SEHNR and CDR2 reads FQNEAQ. Interpreted using the paper, the time point label stands for: around 26 weeks on oral tofacitinib. This sample's treatment or condition label indicates: oral pan-JAK inhibitor, 5-10 mg twice daily. Peripheral blood and lesional scalp punch biopsies were obtained from patients with alopecia areata. After PBMCs were isolated by density centrifugation and stained for CD3, CD4 and CD8, a FACSAria was used to sort CD4+ and CD8+ T cells. Comments on this clone: It lacks a known antigen. No base quality information exists; no much larger clone differs at one position.

The library was obtained by the immunoSEQ multiplex PCR assay. RNA was extracted from all samples and reverse transcribed into cDNA as template for TCR sequencing. SuperScript III was used to make first-strand cDNA, primed with a 2:1 mix of oligo-dT and random hexamers. A synthetic immune receptor repertoire was used to measure amplification bias, and any remaining bias was corrected computationally. In the authors' own workflow: After raw reads were preprocessed to remove errors, the CDR3 was defined following IMGT conventions as running from the conserved cysteine to phenylalanine. Clonality was computed by normalizing Shannon entropy by log2 of the number of productive unique TCRs and subtracting the result from 1. Scalp TCRbeta sequences were cross-referenced with sorted blood CD4 and CD8 repertoires so that the CD4 or CD8 identity of scalp clones could be inferred. The clones in this table, taken by TCRdb from immuneACCESS, are in-frame only. Not every clone is retained; where verified, under half of the shortfall comes from an unresolved V gene, and the cause of the rest is unknown. V and J calls and clone size are copied from that table; D and trimming were computed from the DNA. This sample comprises around 99,000 clones, 84% of them detected only once. The ten top clones hold over 20% of the sample.

The V and J segments used are TRBV7-9 and TRBJ2-2; no D segment can be confidently identified. This sequence originates from a human donor with alopecia areata. Sequencing used CD8+ T cells sorted from blood, obtained at week 24, from a patient treated with tofacitinib. The DNA sequence follows: TGTGCCAGCAGCTTAGAGAGGACGCCCGGGGAGCTGTTTTTT. This translates into CASSLERTPGELFF.